These 24 T cell receptor beta chains originate from one sample sequenced in a study of T cell changes during pregnancy in multiple sclerosis. Clones were sequenced by immunoSEQ multiplex PCR, and TCRdb holds only the in-frame ones, with some missing. The table records 26,000 or so clones, 89% of them present only once. Sequenced material: CD8+ T cells from peripheral blood mononuclear cells, taken in the second trimester of pregnancy. The receptors derive from a female donor with multiple sclerosis, enrolled in a pregnancy study.

V usage is TRBV28 and J usage is TRBJ2-7; possibly TRBD2 for D (6 bases). CDR1 is MDHEN, CDR2 SYDVKM, per germline. This CDR3 region has 14 residues. Trimming removed 2 bases at V and 1 base at J, with 9 bases between. CDR3 nucleotides: TGTGCCAGCAGTTTAATGGCGGGATCCTACGAGCAGTACTTC. It is translated as CASSLMAGSYEQYF. Filled out from reference TRBV28 and TRBJ2-7, the complete variable domain reads DVKVTQSSRYLVKRTGEKVFLECVQDMDHENMFWYRQDPGLGLRLIYFSYDVKMKEKGDIPEGYSVSREKKERFSLILESASTNQTSMYLCASSLMAGSYEQYFGPGTRLTVT.

This clone was detected only a few times. The chain combines TRBV5-6 with TRBJ2-7, with TRBD2 matching 8 bases. Germline V lookup: CDR1 SGHDT, CDR2 YYEEEE. The V gene end was trimmed by 0 bases and the J gene end by 3 bases; junction bases not matched to a gene: 2. This CDR3 is 14 amino acids long. CDR3 region: CASSLALADYEQYF. In DNA, the CDR3 is TGTGCCAGCAGCTTGGCACTAGCGGACTACGAGCAGTACTTC.

This chain links TRBV7-9 with TRBJ2-7, with 8 bases lining up with TRBD2. Trimming cost V 2 bases and J 4 bases; bases outside gene matches: 7. This CDR3 is 15 amino acids long. The germline V gene has CDR1 SEHNR and CDR2 FQNEAQ (reference sequence). Here the CDR3 reads CASSLFLSGTYEQYF. CDR3 coding DNA: TGTGCCAGCAGCTTATTTCTTAGCGGGACTTACGAGCAGTACTTC.

This chain links TRBV7-3 with TRBJ2-3; 9 positions agree with TRBD2. Trimming removed 2 bases from V and 0 bases from J; junction bases left unmatched: 12. The CDR3 covers 19 residues. Germline V lookup: CDR1 SGHTA, CDR2 FQGTGA. The CDR3 spells CASSLDPIGLALSTDTQYF. The CDR3 DNA is TGTGCCAGCAGCTTAGACCCCATCGGACTAGCGCTAAGCACAGATACGCAGTATTTT. Full variable domain (outside the CDR3, taken from reference TRBV7-3 and TRBJ2-3): GAGVSQTPSNKVTEKGKYVELRCDPISGHTALYWYRQSLGQGPEFLIYFQGTGAADDSGLPNDRFFAVRPEGSVSTLKIQRTERGDSAVYLCASSLDPIGLALSTDTQYFGPGTRLTVL.

The gene calls are TRBV19 and TRBJ1-1, with 9 positions matching TRBD1. Germline CDR1 and CDR2: LNHDA and SQIVND (reference sequence). The J segment lost 0 bases and the V segment lost 7 bases, leaving 6 bases of the junction unmatched. The CDR3 extends over 15 amino acids. As DNA, the CDR3 is TGTGCCAGTACCCGAGGACAGGGGATGAACACTGAAGCTTTCTTT. Translating gives CASTRGQGMNTEAFF.

The genes are TRBV19 and TRBJ1-1, with no clear D. Trimming cost V 5 bases and J 7 bases, with 8 bases left between them. The CDR3 consists of 11 residues. Per the germline V gene, CDR1 is LNHDA and CDR2 is SQIVND (reference sequence). The chain's CDR3 is CASSFSGEAFF. CDR3 coding DNA: TGTGCCAGTAGTTTCTCAGGTGAAGCTTTCTTT.

The chain uses TRBV6-1 and TRBJ2-6; 10 nucleotides align to TRBD1. V dropped 3 bases and J dropped 3; count of bases not matched to a gene: 5. CDR1 is MNHNS, CDR2 SASEGT, per germline. This CDR3 is built from 17 residues. CDR3 bases: TGTGCCAGCAGTGAGAGGACAGGGGGTCTTGGGGCCAACGTCCTGACTTTC. This codes for CASSERTGGLGANVLTF.

The chain recombines TRBV5-6 with TRBJ2-7; 8 bases align to TRBD2. The ends lost 2 bases at V and 3 bases at J; junction bases unmatched: 4. The CDR3 consists of 14 residues. Germline lookup yields CDR1 SGHDT and CDR2 YYEEEE. This CDR3 is CASSFGTSLYEQYF. For the CDR3, the DNA is TGTGCCAGCAGCTTCGGGACTAGTCTCTACGAGCAGTACTTC.

The chain recombines TRBV5-8 with TRBJ2-5; D might be TRBD2 (5 bases). Gene TRBJ2-7 matches the end of the DNA better, so the J call may be wrong. The CDR3 length is 13 residues. The V gene's germline CDR1 is SGHTS and CDR2 YDEGEE. CDR3 in DNA: TGTGCCAGCAGCCCAAACGGGGTCCACGAGCAGTACTTC. Translating gives CASSPNGVHEQYF.

CDR3 sequence (DNA): TGTGCCAGTAGTCAACTAGCGGGAGTTGGTAATGAGCAGTTCTTC. This translates into CASSQLAGVGNEQFF. The chain has TRBV19 and TRBJ2-1; 11 bases agree with TRBD2. CDR1 and CDR2 from the germline V gene are LNHDA and SQIVND (reference sequence). The length of the CDR3 is 15 residues. Trimming at V came to 5 bases and at J to 7 bases, leaving 7 bases not matched to a gene.

This chain uses TRBV6-1 with TRBJ2-1, with D maybe TRBD2 (6 bases). The CDR3 contains 15 residues. Looked up from germline, CDR1 is MNHNS and CDR2 is SASEGT. Trimming removed 5 bases from V and 3 bases from J, with 14 bases in between. In DNA form, the CDR3 reads TGTGCCAGCAGTATACTAGCTGGGGGCTACAATGAGCAGTTCTTC. This translates into CASSILAGGYNEQFF.

This chain links TRBV10-3 with TRBJ2-3; D unresolved. Germline lookup yields CDR1 ENHRY and CDR2 SYGVKD. Trimming took 7 bases from V and 9 from J, leaving 11 bases between them. The CDR3 runs 11 residues. CDR3 sequence (DNA): TGTGCCATCACTGATAGACAAACGCAGTATTTT. Translation: CAITDRQTQYF.

This chain joins TRBV6-5 and TRBJ1-4; 10 nucleotides agree with TRBD1. Trimming cost V 6 bases and J 7 bases; bases outside gene matches: 5. The germline V gene encodes CDR1 MNHEY and CDR2 SVGAGI. This CDR3 has 14 amino acids. CDR3 sequence (DNA): TGTGCCAGCAGGTGGACAGGGGGAAGTGAAAAACTGTTTTTT. It encodes CASRWTGGSEKLFF.

This rearrangement joins TRBV19 to TRBJ2-7, with 10 bases fitting TRBD2. V was clipped by 4 bases and J by 4 bases; unmatched bases: 4. The CDR3 contains 14 residues. Germline CDR1 LNHDA, CDR2 SQIVND (reference sequence). The CDR3 region is CASSTSGRTYEQYF. The DNA for the CDR3 is TGTGCCAGTAGTACTAGCGGGAGAACTTACGAGCAGTACTTC.

The CDR3 DNA is TGTGCCAGCAGCGACTCGATAGCGGGGGGGAATGAGCAGTTCTTC. This codes for CASSDSIAGGNEQFF. The chain carries TRBV9 and TRBJ2-1; 11 bases line up with TRBD2. CDR3 length: 15 residues. Germline CDR1 SGDLS, CDR2 YYNGEE. V shed 3 bases, J shed 7 bases, and the junction held 6 bases outside the gene matches.

The chain joins TRBV7-9 to TRBJ2-1, with TRBD1 identical over 10 bases. After removal of 9 bases from V and 5 bases from J, the junction contained 10 bases not matched to a gene. The germline V gene encodes CDR1 SEHNR and CDR2 FQNEAQ (reference sequence). The CDR3 contains 15 residues. The CDR3: CASLARDRGNNEQFF. CDR3 coding DNA: TGTGCCAGTCTGGCCCGGGACAGGGGCAACAATGAGCAGTTCTTC.

This chain connects TRBV7-2 to TRBJ2-3; 12 nucleotides align to TRBD2. This CDR3 has 18 amino acids. Germline trimming cut 2 bases from V and 0 bases from J; bases unmatched to any gene: 6. Per the germline V gene, CDR1 is SGHTA and CDR2 is FQGNSA. In DNA form, the CDR3 reads TGTGCCAGCAGCTTAATTTCTAGCGGGGGGGCTAGCACAGATACGCAGTATTTT. Protein sequence: CASSLISSGGASTDTQYF.

This chain links TRBV27 with TRBJ2-7, with D perhaps matching TRBD2 (6 bases). The germline V and J ends were trimmed by 3 bases and 5 bases, with 17 bases remaining between them. Germline-derived CDR1 and CDR2 are MNHEY and SMNVEV (reference sequence). CDR3 length: 15 residues. DNA of the CDR3: TGTGCCAGCAGTTTGGGGGGTAGGCCGAGCGACGAGCAGTACTTC. The encoded protein is CASSLGGRPSDEQYF.

The chain is built from TRBV11-2 and TRBJ1-2, with D possibly matching TRBD1 (6 bases). Germline V gives CDR1 SGHAT, CDR2 FQNNGV. The CDR3 is 15 amino acids. V lost 5 bases to trimming and J lost 2 bases, with 15 bases between them. The CDR3 bases are TGTGCCAGCAGCCCACCGGGACATTCCAACTATGGCTACACCTTC. Protein: CASSPPGHSNYGYTF.

This rearrangement joins TRBV2 to TRBJ2-3, with TRBD2 matching 8 bases. Trimming cost V 11 bases and J 4 bases; bases outside gene matches: 8. CDR1 is SNHLY and CDR2 is FYNNEI in the germline V gene. This CDR3 contains 13 residues. The CDR3 bases are TGTGCCCTAACGGGAGGGCAGCCAGATACGCAGTATTTT. Its protein product is CALTGGQPDTQYF. Combining the CDR3 with reference TRBV2 and TRBJ2-3 gives the whole variable domain EPEVTQTPSHQVTQMGQEVILRCVPISNHLYFYWYRQILGQKVEFLVSFYNNEISEKSEIFDDQFSVERPDGSNFTLKIRSTKLEDSAMYFCALTGGQPDTQYFGPGTRLTVL.

The genes are TRBV9 and TRBJ2-5, with a possible D match to TRBD2 (5 bases). V dropped 4 bases and J dropped 2 bases, with 12 bases sitting between them. This CDR3 has 14 residues. From germline, CDR1 is SGDLS and CDR2 YYNGEE. This CDR3 reads CASSLSGDQETQYF. The CDR3 DNA sequence: TGTGCCAGCAGCTTGAGCGGAGATCAAGAGACCCAGTACTTC.

The chain joins TRBV4-1 to TRBJ2-1; 10 positions agree with TRBD2. Germline trimming cut 6 bases from V and 10 bases from J; bases unmatched to any gene: 18. Germline lookup yields CDR1 MGHRA and CDR2 YSYEKL. This CDR3 has 17 residues. In DNA, the CDR3 is TGCGCCAGCAGTGCTCCCTCTCGGACTAGCGGCTTGTGGGAGCAGTTCTTC. Translating gives CASSAPSRTSGLWEQFF.

The table lists this clone with a few counts. The chain joins TRBV29-1 to TRBJ2-3, with 7 bases identical to TRBD1. The germline CDR1 and CDR2 sequences are SQVTM and ANQGSEA. The CDR3 has 15 amino acids. V trimming: 6 bases; J trimming: 5 bases; junction bases outside the gene matches: 14. The DNA for the CDR3 is TGCAGCGTCCTCACAGGGGTGGTAGTAAAAGATACGCAGTATTTT. It translates to CSVLTGVVVKDTQYF.

This chain connects TRBV11-2 to TRBJ2-1, with 7 bases lining up with TRBD1. From germline, CDR1 is SGHAT and CDR2 FQNNGV. The CDR3 consists of 16 residues. Losses at the gene ends were 3 bases for V and 1 base for J; bases not matched to a gene: 6. CDR3 sequence: CASSFRTGVSYNEQFF. The CDR3 DNA reads TGTGCCAGCAGCTTCCGGACAGGAGTTTCCTACAATGAGCAGTTCTTC.